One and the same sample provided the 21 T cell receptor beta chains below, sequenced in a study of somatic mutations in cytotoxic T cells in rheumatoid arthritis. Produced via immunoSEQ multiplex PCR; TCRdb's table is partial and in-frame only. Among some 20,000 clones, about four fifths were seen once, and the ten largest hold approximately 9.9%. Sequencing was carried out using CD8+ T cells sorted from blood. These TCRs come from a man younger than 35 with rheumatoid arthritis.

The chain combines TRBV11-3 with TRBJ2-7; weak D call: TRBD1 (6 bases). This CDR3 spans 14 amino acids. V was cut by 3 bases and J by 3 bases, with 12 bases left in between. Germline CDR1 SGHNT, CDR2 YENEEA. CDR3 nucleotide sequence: TGTGCCAGCAGCTTGACGACAGGAGGCTACGAGCAGTACTTC. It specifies CASSLTTGGYEQYF.

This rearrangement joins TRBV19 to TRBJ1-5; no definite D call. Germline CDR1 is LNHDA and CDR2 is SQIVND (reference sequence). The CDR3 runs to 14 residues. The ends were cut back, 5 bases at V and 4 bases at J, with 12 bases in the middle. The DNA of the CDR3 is TGTGCCAGTAGTGGGTTCGATTATAATCAGCCCCAGCATTTT. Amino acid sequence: CASSGFDYNQPQHF.

The CDR3: CASSLVAGRVAFF. CDR3 coding DNA: TGTGCCAGCAGTTTAGTCGCGGGGAGGGTGGCTTTCTTT. V gene TRBV27 combines with J gene TRBJ1-1; no clear D. The CDR3 loop spans 13 amino acids. The V gene's germline CDR1 is MNHEY and CDR2 SMNVEV (reference sequence). V lost 2 bases and J lost 11, with 15 bases in between.

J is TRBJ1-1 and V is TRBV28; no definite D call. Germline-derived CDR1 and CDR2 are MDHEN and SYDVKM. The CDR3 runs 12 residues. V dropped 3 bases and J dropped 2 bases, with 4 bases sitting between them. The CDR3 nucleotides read TGTGCCAGCAGTTTCCCTAACACTGAAGCTTTCTTT. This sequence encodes CASSFPNTEAFF. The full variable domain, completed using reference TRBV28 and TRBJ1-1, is DVKVTQSSRYLVKRTGEKVFLECVQDMDHENMFWYRQDPGLGLRLIYFSYDVKMKEKGDIPEGYSVSREKKERFSLILESASTNQTSMYLCASSFPNTEAFFGQGTRLTVV.

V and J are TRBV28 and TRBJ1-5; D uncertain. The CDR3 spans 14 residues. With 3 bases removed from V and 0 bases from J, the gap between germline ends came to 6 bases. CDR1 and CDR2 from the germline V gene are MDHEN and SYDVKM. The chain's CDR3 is CASSFRPSNQPQHF. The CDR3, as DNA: TGTGCCAGCAGTTTTCGCCCTAGCAATCAGCCCCAGCATTTT.

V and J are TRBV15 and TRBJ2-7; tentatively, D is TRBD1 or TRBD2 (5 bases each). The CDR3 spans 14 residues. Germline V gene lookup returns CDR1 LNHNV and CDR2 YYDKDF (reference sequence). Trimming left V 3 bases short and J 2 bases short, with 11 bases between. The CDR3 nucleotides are TGTGCCACCAGCAGGGGACGGGAAACCTACGAGCAGTACTTC. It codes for CATSRGRETYEQYF.

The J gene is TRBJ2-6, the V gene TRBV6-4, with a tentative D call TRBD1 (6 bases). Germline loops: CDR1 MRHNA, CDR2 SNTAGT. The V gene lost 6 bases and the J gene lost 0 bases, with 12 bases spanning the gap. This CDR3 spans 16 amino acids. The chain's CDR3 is CASSPGTNSGANVLTF. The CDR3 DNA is TGTGCCAGCAGCCCCGGGACAAACTCTGGGGCCAACGTCCTGACTTTC.

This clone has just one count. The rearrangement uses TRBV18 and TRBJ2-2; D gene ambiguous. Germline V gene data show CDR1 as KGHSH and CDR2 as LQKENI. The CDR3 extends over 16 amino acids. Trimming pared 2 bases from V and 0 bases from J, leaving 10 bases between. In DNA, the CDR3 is TGTGCCAGCTCACCAAAAACCAGGACGAACACCGGGGAGCTGTTTTTT. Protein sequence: CASSPKTRTNTGELFF.

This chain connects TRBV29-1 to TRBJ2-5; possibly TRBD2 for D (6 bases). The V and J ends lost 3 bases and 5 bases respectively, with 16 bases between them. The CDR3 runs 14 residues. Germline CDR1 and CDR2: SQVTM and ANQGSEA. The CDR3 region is CSVENMEGWETQYF. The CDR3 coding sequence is TGCAGCGTTGAGAATATGGAGGGGTGGGAGACCCAGTACTTC.

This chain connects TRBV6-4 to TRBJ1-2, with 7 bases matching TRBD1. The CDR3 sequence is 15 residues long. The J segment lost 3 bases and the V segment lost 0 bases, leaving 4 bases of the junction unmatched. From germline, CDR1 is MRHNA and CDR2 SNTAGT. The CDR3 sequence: CASSDSAGGDYGYTF. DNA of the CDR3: TGTGCCAGCAGTGACTCAGCAGGGGGAGACTATGGCTACACCTTC.

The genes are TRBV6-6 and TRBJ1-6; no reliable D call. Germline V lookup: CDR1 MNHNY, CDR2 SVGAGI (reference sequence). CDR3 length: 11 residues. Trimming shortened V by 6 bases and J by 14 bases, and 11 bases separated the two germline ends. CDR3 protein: CASRLSGSLHF. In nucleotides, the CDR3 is TGTGCCAGCAGGCTAAGTGGGTCCCTCCACTTT.

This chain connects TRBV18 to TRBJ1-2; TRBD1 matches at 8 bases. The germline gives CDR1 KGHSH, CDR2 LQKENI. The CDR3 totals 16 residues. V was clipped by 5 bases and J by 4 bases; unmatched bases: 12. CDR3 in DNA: TGTGCCAGCTCAGGTAGTCTGGGACAGGTGCCCTATGGCTACACCTTC. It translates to CASSGSLGQVPYGYTF.

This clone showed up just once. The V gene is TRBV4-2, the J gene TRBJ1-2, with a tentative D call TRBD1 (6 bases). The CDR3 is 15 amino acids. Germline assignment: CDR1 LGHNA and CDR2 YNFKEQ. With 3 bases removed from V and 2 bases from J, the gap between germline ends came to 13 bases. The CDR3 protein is CASSHVRTENYGYTF. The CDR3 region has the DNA TGTGCCAGCAGCCATGTTCGGACAGAAAACTATGGCTACACCTTC.

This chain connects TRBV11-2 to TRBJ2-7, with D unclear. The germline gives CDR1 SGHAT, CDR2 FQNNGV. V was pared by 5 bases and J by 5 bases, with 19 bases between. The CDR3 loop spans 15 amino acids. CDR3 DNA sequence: TGTGCCAGCAGCCCTGCCACTTGGGTACTTCACGAGCAGTACTTC. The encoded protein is CASSPATWVLHEQYF.

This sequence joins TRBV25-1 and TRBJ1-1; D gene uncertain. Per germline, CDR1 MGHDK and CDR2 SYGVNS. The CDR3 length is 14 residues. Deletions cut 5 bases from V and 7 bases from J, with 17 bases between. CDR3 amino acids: CASSPPGLVNEAFF. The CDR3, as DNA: TGTGCCAGCAGTCCCCCCGGGTTGGTTAATGAAGCTTTCTTT.

CDR3 sequence reads: CASSPVKDRVESGELFF. The CDR3 nucleotides read TGTGCCAGCTCACCGGTTAAGGACAGGGTGGAATCCGGGGAGCTGTTTTTT. The chain couples TRBV18 to TRBJ2-2; 8 bases agree with TRBD1. Germline loops: CDR1 KGHSH, CDR2 LQKENI. Trimming cost V 3 bases and J 6 bases; bases outside gene matches: 12. The CDR3 is made up of 17 amino acids.

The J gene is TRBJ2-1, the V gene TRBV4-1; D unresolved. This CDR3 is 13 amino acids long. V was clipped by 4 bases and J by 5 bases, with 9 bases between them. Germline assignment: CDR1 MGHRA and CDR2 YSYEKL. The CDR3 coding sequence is TGCGCCAGCAGCCCATACAAAGACAATGAGCAGTTCTTC. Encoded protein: CASSPYKDNEQFF.

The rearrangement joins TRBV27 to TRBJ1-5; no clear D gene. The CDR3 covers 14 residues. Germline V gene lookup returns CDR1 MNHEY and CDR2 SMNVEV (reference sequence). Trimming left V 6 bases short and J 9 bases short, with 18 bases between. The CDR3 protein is CASRPDTPDSPQHF. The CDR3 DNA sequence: TGTGCCAGCAGACCTGACACCCCCGATTCGCCCCAGCATTTT.

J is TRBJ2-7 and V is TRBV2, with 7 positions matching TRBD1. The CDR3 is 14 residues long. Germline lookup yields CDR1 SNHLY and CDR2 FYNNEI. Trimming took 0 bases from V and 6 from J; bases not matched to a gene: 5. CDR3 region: CASSEANRGGEQYF. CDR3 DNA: TGTGCCAGCAGTGAAGCAAACAGGGGCGGCGAGCAGTACTTC.

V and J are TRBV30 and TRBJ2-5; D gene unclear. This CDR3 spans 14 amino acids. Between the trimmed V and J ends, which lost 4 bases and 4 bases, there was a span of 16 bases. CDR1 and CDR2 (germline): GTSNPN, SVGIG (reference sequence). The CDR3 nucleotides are TGTGCCTGGATTCAAGGGCCGATGGGAGAGACCCAGTACTTC. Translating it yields CAWIQGPMGETQYF.

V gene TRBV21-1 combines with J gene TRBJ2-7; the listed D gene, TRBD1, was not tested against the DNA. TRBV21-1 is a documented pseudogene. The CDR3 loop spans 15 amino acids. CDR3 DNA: TGTGCCAGCACCCGGACAGCCCAGTCCTTCTACGAGCAGTACTTC. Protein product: CASTRTAQSFYEQYF.